This record covers a single T cell receptor (beta chain). Its antigen is not identified. The entry originates in a study of blood T cells in healthy people across ages. Study-wide results and limits: In long-lived donors, naive CD4+ cell counts and diversity exceeded those of aged donors. CMV status of donors was unknown, possibly confounding expanded clonotype changes.

Per individual sample, total RNA of at least 5 micrograms was extracted. It was with a sample-barcoded 5' primer and a J-beta primer mix that a second PCR of about 6 to 11 cycles was run. TCRdb called the 5' RACE reads again in MiXCR, with one record for every CDR3 protein. This table has some 780,000 distinct CDR3 sequences, roughly three fifths appearing once. Germline CDR1 reads MNHEY; CDR2 reads SVGAGI. Germline trimming cut 2 bases from V and 1 base from J; bases unmatched to any gene: 6. The CDR3 runs to 17 residues. The sequence was collected from a man aged 40-49 years in good health. Sequenced material: blood. This chain uses TRBV6-5 with TRBJ1-3, with 9 nucleotides matching TRBD1. The CDR3 sequence: CASSYGTGGNSGNTIYF. In nucleotides, the CDR3 is TGTGCCAGCAGTTACGGAACAGGGGGCAATTCTGGAAACACCATATATTTT.